The 6 T cell receptor beta chains listed next were all sequenced from one sample in a study of T-cell reconstitution after alpha-beta-depleted transplantation in children. Preparation of the TCRbeta library used unique molecular identifiers. TCRdb independently ran MiXCR on the PCR reads; one entry per CDR3 protein. This table has fewer than 400,000 distinct CDR3 sequences, around 21% appearing once. Here the sequenced sample was PBMCs from the stem cell graft donor, taken from the stem cell graft. The origin of the receptors is a human donor who donated a stem cell graft to a child with acute myeloid leukemia.

CDR3 DNA: TGCAGTGCTAGAGATCTGGGGGGACCCTACGAGCAGTACTTC. This translates into CSARDLGGPYEQYF. The J gene is TRBJ2-7, the V gene TRBV20-1; D possibly corresponds to TRBD2 (6 bases). This CDR3 comprises 14 residues. Between the trimmed V and J ends, which lost 0 bases and 2 bases, there was a span of 11 bases. Germline assignment: CDR1 DFQATT and CDR2 SNEGSKA (reference sequence).

V usage is TRBV2 and J usage is TRBJ2-5; 7 bases line up with TRBD2. Losses at the gene ends were 1 base for V and 5 bases for J; bases not matched to a gene: 19. Looked up from germline, CDR1 is SNHLY and CDR2 is FYNNEI. This CDR3 is built from 19 residues. CDR3 bases: TGTGCCAGCAGTGAAGGCGGGGGTCAGGATACCTCCTTAAGGGAGACCCAGTACTTC. It translates to CASSEGGGQDTSLRETQYF.

This clonotype was seen only a few times. The chain employs TRBV25-1 and TRBJ2-1; TRBD2 aligns across 7 bases. Looked up from germline, CDR1 is MGHDK and CDR2 is SYGVNS. V dropped 3 bases and J dropped 8; count of bases not matched to a gene: 10. The CDR3 contains 15 residues. CDR3: CASSDPSGKGDEQFF. The CDR3 DNA follows: TGTGCCAGCAGTGACCCAAGCGGGAAAGGGGATGAGCAGTTCTTC.

As regards this clonotype: Germline is not matched at one junction end, which may reflect a read error. The rearrangement uses TRBV12-3 or TRBV12-4 and TRBJ1-4; 9 bases are shared with TRBD1. The CDR3 consists of 14 residues. DNA for the CDR3: TGTGACAGCAGCCCGACAGGGGGTGCGGAAAAACTGTTTTTT. Protein product: CDSSPTGGAEKLFF.

The chain employs TRBV2 and TRBJ2-3, with 9 bases identical to TRBD2. CDR1 and CDR2 (germline): SNHLY, FYNNEI. The CDR3 contains 16 residues. Trimming at V came to 7 bases and at J to 6 bases, leaving 14 bases not matched to a gene. The CDR3: CASTTGGAGGKDTQYF. CDR3 sequence (DNA): TGTGCCAGCACCACGGGAGGAGCGGGGGGTAAGGATACGCAGTATTTT.

The chain has TRBV29-1 and TRBJ1-6; D gene uncertain. Trimming pared 5 bases from V and 9 bases from J, leaving 14 bases between. Germline V lookup: CDR1 SQVTM, CDR2 ANQGSEA. The CDR3 is made up of 13 amino acids. The CDR3 is CSVREGIGSPLHF. The CDR3, as DNA: TGCAGCGTTAGAGAGGGAATCGGTTCACCCCTCCACTTT.